Listed here are 14 T cell receptor beta chains from one sample, sequenced in a study of shared clonotypes between healthy human individuals. Profiling relied on immunoSEQ multiplex PCR, and the TCRdb table lists in-frame clones only, not all of them. The top ten hold approximately 1.7% of the sample, which has nearly 750,000 clones, roughly two thirds seen once. The sequenced sample was memory CD4+ T cells sorted from blood. Subset reported: CD45RA-negative fraction. The receptors derive from a woman between 25 and 40 years old in good health.

CDR3 loop: CASSLGGSFAKNIQYF. CDR3 DNA: TGTGCCAGCAGCTTGGGCGGGAGCTTCGCCAAAAACATTCAGTACTTC. The rearrangement uses TRBV11-2 and TRBJ2-4; 7 nucleotides match TRBD2. After removal of 3 bases from V and 1 base from J, the junction contained 6 bases not matched to a gene. Germline V gene sequence: CDR1 SGHAT, CDR2 FQNNGV. This CDR3 has 16 amino acids.

About this clone itself: This likely came from a read error, as a far larger clone is one base away. The same CDR3 is also encoded by other DNA sequences in this sample. This sequence joins TRBV5-4 and TRBJ2-6; D is unclear. The CDR3 covers 13 residues. Germline V gene lookup returns CDR1 SGHNT and CDR2 YYREEE (reference sequence). Trimming removed 1 base at V and 3 bases at J, with 2 bases between. Here the CDR3 reads CASSLFGANVLTF. As DNA, the CDR3 is TGTGCCAGCAGCTTGTTTGGGGCCAACGTCCTGACTTTC.

This clone was seen more than once but under ten times. The chain combines TRBV5-1 with TRBJ2-2; weak D call: TRBD2 (5 bases). V shed 7 bases and J shed 7 bases, with 14 bases lying between them. The CDR3 length is 13 residues. The germline CDR1 and CDR2 sequences are SGHRS and YFSETQ. The CDR3 sequence is CASFRDVGGELFF. The CDR3 coding sequence is TGCGCCAGCTTTCGGGATGTCGGCGGGGAGCTGTTTTTT.

The rearrangement uses TRBV29-1 and TRBJ2-3; possibly TRBD2 for D (6 bases). CDR3 length: 13 residues. Germline CDR1 reads SQVTM; CDR2 reads ANQGSEA. The V end was cut by 8 bases, the J end by 3 bases, with 15 bases between. CDR3 sequence (DNA): TGCAGCTTCCGGGGGACGGGGACAGATACGCAGTATTTT. Its translation is CSFRGTGTDTQYF.

The chain links TRBV28 to TRBJ2-3, with D perhaps being TRBD1 or TRBD2 (5 bases each). Between the trimmed V and J ends, which lost 7 bases and 2 bases, there was a span of 13 bases. This CDR3 has 14 residues. The germline V gene has CDR1 MDHEN and CDR2 SYDVKM. For the CDR3, the DNA is TGTGCCAGCAAGGGGCAGGGACCCACAGATACGCAGTATTTT. Protein product: CASKGQGPTDTQYF.

CDR3 region: CASRDSANTGELFF. CDR3 sequence (DNA): TGTGCCAGTAGGGACAGTGCGAACACCGGGGAGCTGTTTTTT. J is TRBJ2-2 and V is TRBV19; a weak D match, TRBD1 (6 bases). The length of the CDR3 is 14 residues. Germline assignment: CDR1 LNHDA and CDR2 SQIVND (reference sequence). Deletions cut 6 bases from V and 0 bases from J, with 8 bases between.

The chain recombines TRBV4-1 with TRBJ2-7; 7 nucleotides line up with TRBD1. V lost 4 bases to trimming and J lost 2 bases; unmatched junction nucleotides: 2. CDR1 is MGHRA and CDR2 is YSYEKL in the germline V gene. This CDR3 is 13 amino acids long. CDR3 coding DNA: TGCGCCAGCAGCCGAGGGACAGCCTACGAGCAGTACTTC. Protein product: CASSRGTAYEQYF.

In this sample, this clone turned up a few times. The CDR3 DNA is TGTGCCAGCAGCCAAGAACTAGCGACCGTCTCATACGAGCAGTACTTC. Its protein product is CASSQELATVSYEQYF. The chain uses TRBV4-2 and TRBJ2-7; TRBD2 matches at 7 bases. Germline CDR1 reads LGHNA; CDR2 reads YNFKEQ. After removal of 0 bases from V and 4 bases from J, the junction contained 9 bases not matched to a gene. The CDR3 has 16 residues.

The gene calls are TRBV13 and TRBJ2-7, with TRBD1 matching over 10 bases. The J segment lost 4 bases and the V segment lost 4 bases, leaving 7 bases of the junction unmatched. The V gene's germline CDR1 is PRHDT and CDR2 FYEKMQ (reference sequence). The CDR3 sequence is 15 residues long. DNA for the CDR3: TGTGCCAGCAGCTCAGGGACAGGGGATATTTACGAGCAGTACTTC. Residues: CASSSGTGDIYEQYF.

This sequence joins TRBV4-2 and TRBJ2-1; TRBD1 aligns across 9 bases. The CDR3 covers 18 residues. V trimming: 1 base; J trimming: 4 bases; junction bases outside the gene matches: 11. The germline gives CDR1 LGHNA, CDR2 YNFKEQ. The chain's CDR3 is CASSQGGTGTGTYNEQFF. The CDR3 DNA is TGTGCCAGCAGCCAAGGGGGCACCGGGACAGGGACGTACAATGAGCAGTTCTTC.

V gene TRBV7-8 combines with J gene TRBJ2-5; 12 nucleotides agree with TRBD2. The CDR3 loop spans 16 amino acids. V was clipped by 2 bases and J by 3 bases; unmatched bases: 4. In germline, CDR1 is SGHVS, CDR2 FQNEAQ. The CDR3 nucleotides are TGTGCCAGCAGCTTATCGCGACTAGCGGGAGAAGAGACCCAGTACTTC. It translates to CASSLSRLAGEETQYF. The variable domain in full, completed from reference TRBV7-8 and TRBJ2-5, reads GAGVSQSPRYKVAKRGQDVALRCDPISGHVSLFWYQQALGQGPEFLTYFQNEAQLDKSGLPSDRFFAERPEGSVSTLKIQRTQQEDSAVYLCASSLSRLAGEETQYFGPGTRLLVL.

V and J are TRBV29-1 and TRBJ1-1; D gene uncertain. The CDR3 covers 11 residues. Trimming removed 4 bases from V and 4 bases from J, with 7 bases in between. The germline V gene encodes CDR1 SQVTM and CDR2 ANQGSEA. CDR3 DNA sequence: TGCAGCGTTGTGGCGATCACTGAAGCTTTCTTT. As protein: CSVVAITEAFF.

In its sample, this clone was seen a few times. V usage is TRBV30 and J usage is TRBJ2-1, with 7 bases identical to TRBD2. The CDR3 is made up of 14 amino acids. V gave up 8 bases and J gave up 3 bases; unmatched junction bases: 10. In germline, CDR1 is GTSNPN, CDR2 SVGIG (reference sequence). The CDR3 loop is CATKDLAGYNEQFF. Written as DNA, the CDR3 is TGTGCCACTAAGGACTTAGCGGGCTACAATGAGCAGTTCTTC.

The V and J genes are TRBV5-4 and TRBJ2-7; unclear D gene. This CDR3 has 12 residues. In germline, CDR1 is SGHNT, CDR2 YYREEE (reference sequence). V lost 7 bases to trimming and J lost 5 bases, with 13 bases between them. The CDR3 reads CASSPSRNEQYF. CDR3 DNA: TGTGCCAGCTCCCCCTCTAGGAACGAGCAGTACTTC. Combining the CDR3 with reference TRBV5-4 and TRBJ2-7 gives the whole variable domain ETGVTQSPTHLIKTRGQQVTLRCSSQSGHNTVSWYQQALGQGPQFIFQYYREEENGRGNFPPRFSGLQFPNYSSELNVNALELDDSALYLCASSPSRNEQYFGPGTRLTVT.